The 23 T cell receptor beta chains in this list originate from one sample, sequenced in a study of blood T cell repertoires in COVID-19. Some clones are missing from TCRdb's copy, which holds only in-frame ones; the method was immunoSEQ multiplex PCR. Among some 150,000 clones listed, 80% to 90% were seen once. Sequencing input: peripheral blood. The receptor set was obtained from a man aged 40-50 years with acute or convalescent COVID-19.

On this clone itself: A much larger clone differs by one base, so this may be a read error. The chain joins TRBV6-2 or TRBV6-3 to TRBJ2-3, with D possibly being TRBD2 (6 bases). In germline, CDR1 is MNHEY, CDR2 SVGEGT. V gave up 5 bases and J gave up 1 base, with 10 bases separating them. The CDR3 runs to 14 residues. Here the CDR3 reads CASSQPGGTDTQYF. The CDR3 DNA sequence: TGTGCCAGCAGTCAACCGGGGGGCACAGATACGCAGTATTTT.

J is TRBJ2-7 and V is TRBV2, with 8 bases identical to TRBD2. The CDR3 covers 13 residues. V shed 4 bases and J 6 bases; nucleotides not matched to a gene: 5. CDR1 is SNHLY, CDR2 FYNNEI, per germline. CDR3 amino acids: CASSGSGVAEQYF. Here the CDR3 DNA reads TGTGCCAGCAGTGGTAGCGGGGTCGCCGAGCAGTACTTC.

This clone has a single count. This sequence joins TRBV19 and TRBJ2-1, with D uncertain. The CDR3 spans 15 residues. Germline assignment: CDR1 LNHDA and CDR2 SQIVND (reference sequence). V lost 10 bases and J lost 7, with 23 bases in between. The CDR3 is CATTLTPGSSNEQFF. The CDR3 bases are TGTGCCACTACCCTCACCCCGGGTTCCTCGAATGAGCAGTTCTTC.

This clone was picked up one time. V is TRBV7-2 and J is TRBJ2-2; 7 bases align to TRBD2. The CDR3 covers 16 residues. After removal of 5 bases from V and 4 bases from J, the junction contained 10 bases not matched to a gene. In germline, CDR1 is SGHTA, CDR2 FQGNSA. The DNA of the CDR3 is TGTGCCAGCAGCATGGCCCCCGGGACTACCACCGGGGAGCTGTTTTTT. Translation gives CASSMAPGTTTGELFF. Full variable domain (remainder filled in from reference TRBV7-2 and TRBJ2-2): GAGVSQSPSNKVTEKGKDVELRCDPISGHTALYWYRQSLGQGLEFLIYFQGNSAPDKSGLPSDRFSAERTGGSVSTLTIQRTQQEDSAVYLCASSMAPGTTTGELFFGEGSRLTVL.

This chain connects TRBV7-2 to TRBJ1-1; possibly TRBD1 for D (5 bases). Trimming left V 4 bases short and J 6 bases short, with 12 bases between. The CDR3 length is 13 residues. Germline loops: CDR1 SGHTA, CDR2 FQGNSA. The CDR3 region is CASSSRVDAEAFF. CDR3 sequence (DNA): TGTGCCAGCAGCTCCAGGGTGGACGCTGAAGCTTTCTTT.

The J gene is TRBJ2-2, the V gene TRBV7-2, with 11 bases matching TRBD2. V lost 5 bases to trimming and J lost 5 bases; unmatched junction nucleotides: 13. The CDR3 spans 18 residues. The germline CDR1 and CDR2 sequences are SGHTA and FQGNSA. CDR3 sequence: CASSPRLTSGAGTGELFF. CDR3 bases: TGTGCCAGCAGCCCCCGTCTGACTAGCGGGGCCGGGACCGGGGAGCTGTTTTTT.

The chain employs TRBV6-5 and TRBJ1-1; TRBD1 aligns across 8 bases. This CDR3 is built from 13 residues. Germline CDR1 is MNHEY and CDR2 is SVGAGI. V shed 5 bases and J 7 bases; nucleotides not matched to a gene: 6. The CDR3 nucleotides read TGTGCCAGCAGTACCCGGGACAGGCGTGAAGCTTTCTTT. Translated: CASSTRDRREAFF.

With regard to this clone: Mismatch with germline at one junction end may stem from a read error. As DNA, the CDR3 is TGTGCTAGCAGCCCGGGGACTAGCGGGTTGATGGACCAGTACTTC. Its protein product is CASSPGTSGLMDQYF. The chain uses TRBV7-7 and TRBJ2-5; 12 positions match TRBD2. Germline values: CDR1 SSHAT, CDR2 FNYEAQ (reference sequence). This CDR3 contains 15 residues.

The V gene is TRBV14, the J gene TRBJ1-1; D perhaps matches TRBD1 (5 bases). Per the germline V gene, CDR1 is SGHDN and CDR2 is FVKESK. Trimming shortened V by 1 base and J by 4 bases, and 16 bases separated the two germline ends. The CDR3 totals 16 residues. The CDR3 bases are TGTGCCAGCAGCCAAGGGGGGTCTCGGGGGAGCACTGAAGCTTTCTTT. This translates into CASSQGGSRGSTEAFF.

This chain uses TRBV12-3 or TRBV12-4 with TRBJ2-1; D may be TRBD1 (6 bases). The CDR3 runs 11 residues. V lost 5 bases, J lost 8 bases, and 7 bases lay in between. CDR3 DNA: TGTGCCAGCAGTCAGGGGTATGAGCAGTTCTTC. It translates to CASSQGYEQFF.

The chain couples TRBV7-9 to TRBJ2-7; D possibly corresponds to TRBD1 (5 bases). The CDR3 is 13 residues long. Germline lookup yields CDR1 SEHNR and CDR2 FQNEAQ (reference sequence). V lost 4 bases and J lost 3, with 10 bases in between. As DNA, the CDR3 is TGTGCCAGCAGCTCAACAGACAGCTACGAGCAGTACTTC. This translates into CASSSTDSYEQYF.

The V call is TRBV2, the J call TRBJ2-3, with D possibly TRBD2 on 6 matching bases. CDR1 and CDR2 (germline): SNHLY, FYNNEI. The CDR3 totals 18 residues. The ends were cut back, 1 base at V and 1 base at J, with 18 bases in the middle. The CDR3 spells CASSEEGGGRGGTDTQYF. The DNA for the CDR3 is TGTGCCAGCAGTGAAGAAGGAGGAGGCCGCGGGGGCACAGATACGCAGTATTTT.

The J gene is TRBJ2-7, the V gene TRBV5-1, with 7 bases fitting TRBD2. The trim removed 4 bases at V and 0 bases at J, leaving 7 bases unmatched. Germline V gene sequence: CDR1 SGHRS, CDR2 YFSETQ. The CDR3 runs to 15 residues. In nucleotides, the CDR3 is TGCGCCAGCAGCCCACCTAGCGGTAGCTCCTACGAGCAGTACTTC. Translated: CASSPPSGSSYEQYF.

This sequence joins TRBV7-9 and TRBJ2-2, with D possibly matching TRBD2 (5 bases). CDR1 and CDR2 from the germline V gene are SEHNR and FQNEAQ (reference sequence). The CDR3 extends over 13 amino acids. Trimming cost V 10 bases and J 7 bases, with 16 bases left between them. CDR3 sequence: CAMRLRGDGELFF. CDR3 coding DNA: TGTGCCATGCGACTCCGGGGTGACGGGGAGCTGTTTTTT.

V gene TRBV19 combines with J gene TRBJ1-1; 8 nucleotides align to TRBD1. Germline lookup yields CDR1 LNHDA and CDR2 SQIVND (reference sequence). The V segment lost 7 bases and the J segment 5 bases; nucleotides outside the gene matches: 12. CDR3 length equals 15 residues. The CDR3 DNA is TGTGCCAGTACCCTCGGGGACAGGATGACAACTGAAGCTTTCTTT. This codes for CASTLGDRMTTEAFF.

The gene calls are TRBV7-8 and TRBJ2-7; weak D call: TRBD1 (5 bases). V lost 5 bases, J lost 1 base, and 12 bases lay in between. This CDR3 contains 14 residues. The germline V gene has CDR1 SGHVS and CDR2 FQNEAQ. CDR3 nucleotides: TGTGCCAGCAGCCTTCCGCGACAGTCCTACGAGCAGTACTTC. Amino acid sequence: CASSLPRQSYEQYF.

The chain combines TRBV5-1 with TRBJ2-2, with D maybe TRBD1 (6 bases). The germline V gene encodes CDR1 SGHRS and CDR2 YFSETQ. Trimming removed 0 bases at V and 1 base at J, with 7 bases between. The CDR3 spans 15 residues. CDR3 loop: CASSLGQENTGELFF. CDR3 sequence (DNA): TGCGCCAGCAGCTTGGGACAGGAGAACACCGGGGAGCTGTTTTTT.

The chain links TRBV10-3 to TRBJ1-2; 7 nucleotides agree with TRBD1. Germline trimming cut 10 bases from V and 3 bases from J; bases unmatched to any gene: 8. Germline V gene sequence: CDR1 ENHRY, CDR2 SYGVKD. The CDR3 loop spans 13 amino acids. The CDR3 DNA sequence: TGTGCCACCAACCCAACAGGGGACTATGGCTACACCTTC. It translates to CATNPTGDYGYTF.

This chain joins TRBV10-3 and TRBJ2-5, with TRBD2 as a possible D gene (7 bases). V was pared by 3 bases and J by 3 bases, with 17 bases between. The CDR3 sequence is 16 residues long. The germline V gene encodes CDR1 ENHRY and CDR2 SYGVKD. CDR3 sequence: CAISDGGGESKETQYF. The DNA for the CDR3 is TGTGCCATCAGTGATGGCGGGGGCGAATCTAAAGAGACCCAGTACTTC.

The chain joins TRBV5-4 to TRBJ2-2; no reliable D call. In germline, CDR1 is SGHNT, CDR2 YYREEE (reference sequence). V lost 1 base, J lost 0 bases, and 7 bases lay in between. The CDR3 sequence is 15 residues long. This CDR3 is CASSLSLANTGELFF. The CDR3 bases are TGTGCCAGCAGCTTGAGCCTAGCGAACACCGGGGAGCTGTTTTTT.

The chain uses TRBV6-2 or TRBV6-3 and TRBJ2-7, with TRBD2 matching over 9 bases. The V gene end was trimmed by 6 bases and the J gene end by 6 bases; junction bases not matched to a gene: 9. The CDR3 is 14 amino acids. Germline lookup yields CDR1 MNHEY and CDR2 SVGEGT. CDR3 sequence: CASSGGTSRFEQYF. Here the CDR3 DNA reads TGTGCCAGCAGCGGCGGGACTAGCCGGTTCGAGCAGTACTTC.

The V gene is TRBV3-1 (or the pseudogene TRBV3-2), the J gene TRBJ1-1; D unclear. Germline CDR1 LGHDT, CDR2 YNNKEL (reference sequence). The V gene lost 0 bases and the J gene lost 4 bases, with 12 bases spanning the gap. There are 15 residues in the CDR3. CDR3 in DNA: TGTGCCAGCAGCCAAGATGACCCGGGAGCCACTGAAGCTTTCTTT. It translates to CASSQDDPGATEAFF.

V usage is TRBV19 and J usage is TRBJ2-1; weak D call: TRBD1 (6 bases). Trimming cost V 5 bases and J 9 bases, with 11 bases left between them. Germline CDR1 and CDR2: LNHDA and SQIVND (reference sequence). The CDR3 extends over 12 amino acids. In DNA, the CDR3 is TGTGCCAGTAGTTTCCAGGGGATTGAGCAGTTCTTC. Translated: CASSFQGIEQFF.